This T cell receptor (beta chain) was identified during a study of beta chain features in type 1 diabetes (dated by TCRdb to between 2017 and 2018). About the investigation overall: Mean age, gender distribution, total cell number and subset yield were not different between patients and healthy donors. A total of around 110,000,000 sorted cells were examined across all samples, and RNA yield correlated strongly with the number of cells per subset. In the study, recently diagnosed type 1 diabetes patients and matched healthy donors were compared on the TCRB repertoires of their sorted circulating CD4+ T cell subsets. Regulatory and stem cell-like memory subsets were isolated from only 8 patients and about eight healthy donors, whereas naive and central memory subsets came from all 30 or so donors.

Summary of the overall study and its limitations: Naive, central memory and regulatory TCRB repertoires appeared to be more similar among patients than among healthy donors. PCR might favor shorter templates, but patient and control samples were amplified and corrected together, so any skew would affect both groups equally. Sequencing cDNA rather than genomic DNA could over-represent highly expressing activated cells, although activation and CD3 levels did not differ between groups. Because the HLA sub-analyses included only small numbers of individuals, any influence of HLA type on TCRB rearrangement was left unresolved. In all four CD4+ subsets, TCRB CDR3 length was moderately but significantly shorter in type 1 diabetes patients. Fewer insertions and more nucleotide deletions at VDJ recombination sites were observed in patients with type 1 diabetes, implying thymic rearrangement abnormalities.

For this clone: The antigen this receptor binds is unknown. No much larger clone exists at a distance of one base, and base qualities are not known.

Each donor gave one peripheral blood draw, averaging about 100 mL, which was collected into heparinised tubes. A BD FACSAria II and a panel including CD45RO, CCR7, CD25, CD127, CD95 and CD27 were used to sort naive, central memory, regulatory and stem cell-like memory CD4+ T cells. A purity above 98% was achieved for all sorted populations. Right away, PBMCs were isolated by Lymphoprep density gradient centrifugation and were stained directly, with no culture step. Samples were stained and sorted in pairs, with one healthy donor and one patient per experiment, so that batch effects were minimized. The High Capacity cDNA Reverse Transcription Kit was used to reverse transcribe all of the isolated RNA, meaning that expressed TCRB transcripts were what got sequenced. Deep immunoSEQ sequencing was performed on naive, central memory and regulatory T cell samples, with an average of around 3.4 million total reads per sample. Sorted cells were lysed in RLT buffer and RNA was extracted with DNase-treated RNeasy Micro or Mini kits, depending on cell number. Each cell subset was processed on its own to prevent cross-contamination, while patient and healthy donor samples were processed together. TCRB sequences were amplified from cDNA with the immunoSEQ multiplex PCR, producing 87-bp fragments spanning the CDR3 region. The amplicons were sequenced using the Illumina HiSeq platform. Concerning the study's data processing: Synthetic template baselines were used to correct PCR bias computationally, reads within Hamming distance 2 were collapsed, and singletons that could not be merged were discarded. Reads were aligned to IMGT to assign V, D and J genes, CDR3 length, and insertions or deletions at six rearrangement sites. Within each subset, clonotype counts were normalized to sorted cell number, after which true diversity and Gini coefficients were computed with the tcR R package. The overlap coefficient, calculated on TCRB nucleotide sequences, was used to measure repertoire sharing. Out-of-frame TCRB sequences from naive cells were analyzed to stand in for the pre-selection repertoire. TCRdb obtained this table from immuneACCESS and retained in-frame rearrangements with V and J assigned. These tables miss some clones; where compared with another copy, unresolved V genes account for less than half of the shortfall, and the remainder is unexplained. V and J calls and clone size are as listed in that table; D and trimming were resolved from the DNA. Counted in this sample were a few hundred thousand clones; over 12% of them appeared once. Approximately 0.015% of the sample belongs to the ten largest clones.

The CDR3 numbers 12 residues from cysteine through phenylalanine. The retained sequence is limited to the CDR3, 36 bases, with the frame set at the first base. Between the V and J ends, shortened by 7 bases and 1 base respectively, the junction contains 6 bases. From the germline V gene, CDR1 is MDHEN and CDR2 is SYDVKM. The chain is made from TRBV28 and TRBJ2-3; the D gene lacks a confident call. The clonotype originates from a young man with type 1 diabetes. The sample comprised naive CD4+ T cells from blood. The cell subset or site label, read with the paper, signifies: true naive CD4+ T cells. At the DNA level, the sequence is TGTGCCAGCACACTCGGCACAGATACGCAGTATTTT. Its amino acids are CASTLGTDTQYF.